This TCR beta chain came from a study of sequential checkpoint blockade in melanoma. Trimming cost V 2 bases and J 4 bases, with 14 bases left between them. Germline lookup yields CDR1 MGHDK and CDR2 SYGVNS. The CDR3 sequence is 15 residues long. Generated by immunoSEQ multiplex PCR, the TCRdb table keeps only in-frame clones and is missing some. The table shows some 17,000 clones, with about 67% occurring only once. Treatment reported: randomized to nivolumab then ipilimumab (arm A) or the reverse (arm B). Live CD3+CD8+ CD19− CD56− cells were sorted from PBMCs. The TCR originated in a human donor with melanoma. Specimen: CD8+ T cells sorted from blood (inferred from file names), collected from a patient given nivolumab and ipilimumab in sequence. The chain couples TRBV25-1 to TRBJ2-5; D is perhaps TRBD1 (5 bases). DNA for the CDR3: TGTGCCAGCAGTGAAAACAGTTGGGGCCCAGAGACCCAGTACTTC. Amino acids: CASSENSWGPETQYF.